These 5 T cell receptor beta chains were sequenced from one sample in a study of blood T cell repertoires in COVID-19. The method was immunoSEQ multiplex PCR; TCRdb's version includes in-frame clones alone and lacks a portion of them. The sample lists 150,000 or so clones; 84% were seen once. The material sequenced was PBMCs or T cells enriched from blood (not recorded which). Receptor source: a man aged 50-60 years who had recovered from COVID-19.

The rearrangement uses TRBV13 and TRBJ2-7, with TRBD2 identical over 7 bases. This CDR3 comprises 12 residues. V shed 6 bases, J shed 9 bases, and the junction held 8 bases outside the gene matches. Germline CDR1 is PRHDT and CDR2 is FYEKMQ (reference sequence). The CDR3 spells CASSSSPGGQYF. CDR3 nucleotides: TGTGCCAGCAGTTCGTCCCCGGGGGGGCAGTACTTC.

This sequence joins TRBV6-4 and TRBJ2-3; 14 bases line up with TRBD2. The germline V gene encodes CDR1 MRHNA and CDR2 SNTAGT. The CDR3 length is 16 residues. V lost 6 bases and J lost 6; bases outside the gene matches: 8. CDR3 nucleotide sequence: TGTGCCAGCAGCGAAGGGACTAGCGGGGGCTCGGATACGCAGTATTTT. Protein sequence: CASSEGTSGGSDTQYF.

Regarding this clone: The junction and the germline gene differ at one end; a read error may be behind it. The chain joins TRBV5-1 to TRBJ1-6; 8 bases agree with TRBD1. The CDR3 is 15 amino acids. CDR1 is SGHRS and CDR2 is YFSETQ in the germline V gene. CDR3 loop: CASSLDQGANSPLHF. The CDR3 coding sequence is TGCGCCAGCAGTTTGGATCAGGGGGCTAATTCACCCCTCCACTTT.

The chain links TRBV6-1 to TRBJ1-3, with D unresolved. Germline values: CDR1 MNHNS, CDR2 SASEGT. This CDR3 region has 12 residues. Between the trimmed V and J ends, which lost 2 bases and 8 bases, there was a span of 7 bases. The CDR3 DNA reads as TGTGCCAGCAGTGAATTGATAGACACCATATATTTT. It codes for CASSELIDTIYF.

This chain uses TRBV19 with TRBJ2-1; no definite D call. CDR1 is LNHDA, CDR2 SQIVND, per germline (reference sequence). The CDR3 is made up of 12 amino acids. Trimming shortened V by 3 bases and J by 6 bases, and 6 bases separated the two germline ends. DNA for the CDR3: TGTGCCAGTAGTATCTCCAGCAATGAGCAGTTCTTC. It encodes CASSISSNEQFF.